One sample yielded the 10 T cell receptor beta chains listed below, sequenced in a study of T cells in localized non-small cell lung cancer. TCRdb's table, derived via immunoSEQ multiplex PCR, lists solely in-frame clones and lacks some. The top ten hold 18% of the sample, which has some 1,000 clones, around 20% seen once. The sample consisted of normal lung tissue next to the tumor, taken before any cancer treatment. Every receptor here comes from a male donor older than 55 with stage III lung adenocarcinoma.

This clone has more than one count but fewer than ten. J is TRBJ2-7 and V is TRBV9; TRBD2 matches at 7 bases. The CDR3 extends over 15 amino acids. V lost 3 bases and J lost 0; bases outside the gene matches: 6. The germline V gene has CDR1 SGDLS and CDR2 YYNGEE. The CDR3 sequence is CASSEEGGSSYEQYF. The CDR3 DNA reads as TGTGCCAGCAGCGAAGAGGGCGGGAGCTCCTACGAGCAGTACTTC.

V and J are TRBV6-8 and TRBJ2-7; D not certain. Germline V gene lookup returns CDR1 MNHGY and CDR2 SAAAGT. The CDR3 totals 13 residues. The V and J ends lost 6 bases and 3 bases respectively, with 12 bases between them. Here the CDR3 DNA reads TGTGCCAGCAGGGACGCAGGAAACTACGAGCAGTACTTC. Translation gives CASRDAGNYEQYF.

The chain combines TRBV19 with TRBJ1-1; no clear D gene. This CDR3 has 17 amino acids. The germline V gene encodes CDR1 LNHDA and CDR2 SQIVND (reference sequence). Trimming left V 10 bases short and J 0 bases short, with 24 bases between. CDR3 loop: CATLNTAGGSMNTEAFF. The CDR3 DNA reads TGTGCCACCCTCAATACCGCCGGCGGCAGTATGAACACTGAAGCTTTCTTT.

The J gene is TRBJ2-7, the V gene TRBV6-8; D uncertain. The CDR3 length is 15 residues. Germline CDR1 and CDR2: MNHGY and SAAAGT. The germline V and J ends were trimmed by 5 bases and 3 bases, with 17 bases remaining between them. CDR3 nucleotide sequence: TGTGCCAGCAGTGATTGGTTTGGATCGGGCTACGAGCAGTACTTC. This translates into CASSDWFGSGYEQYF.

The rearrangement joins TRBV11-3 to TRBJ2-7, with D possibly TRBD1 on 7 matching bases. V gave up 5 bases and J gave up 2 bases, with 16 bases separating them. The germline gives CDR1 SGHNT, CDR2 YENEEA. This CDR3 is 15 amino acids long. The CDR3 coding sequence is TGTGCCAGCAGCGCGGGGACAGCAAACACCTACGAGCAGTACTTC. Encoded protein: CASSAGTANTYEQYF.

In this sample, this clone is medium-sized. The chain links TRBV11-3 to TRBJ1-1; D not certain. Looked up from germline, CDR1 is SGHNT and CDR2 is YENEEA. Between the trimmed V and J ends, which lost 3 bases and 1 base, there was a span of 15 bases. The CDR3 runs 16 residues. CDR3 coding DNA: TGTGCCAGCAGCTTGGCCGGAATGAAGTCGAACACTGAAGCTTTCTTT. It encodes CASSLAGMKSNTEAFF.

The CDR3 region has the DNA TGTGCCAGCAGTGGACCTGGTCGGTCAGCCACCAACACTGAAGCTTTCTTT. It yields the protein CASSGPGRSATNTEAFF. This rearrangement joins TRBV11-3 to TRBJ1-1; D unclear. The CDR3 is 17 amino acids. CDR1 is SGHNT and CDR2 is YENEEA in the germline V gene. V lost 6 bases to trimming and J lost 2 bases, with 22 bases between them.

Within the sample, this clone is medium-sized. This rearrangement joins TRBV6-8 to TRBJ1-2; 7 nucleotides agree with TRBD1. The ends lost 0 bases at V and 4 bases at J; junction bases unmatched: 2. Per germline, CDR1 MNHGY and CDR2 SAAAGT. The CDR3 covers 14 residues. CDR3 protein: CASSYSGQTYGYTF. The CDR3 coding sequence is TGTGCCAGCAGTTACTCGGGACAGACCTATGGCTACACCTTC.

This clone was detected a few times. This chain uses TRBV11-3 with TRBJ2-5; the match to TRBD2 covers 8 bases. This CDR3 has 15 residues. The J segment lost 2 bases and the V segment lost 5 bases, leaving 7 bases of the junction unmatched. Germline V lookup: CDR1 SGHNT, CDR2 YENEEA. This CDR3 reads CASSPSGTSQETQYF. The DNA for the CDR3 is TGTGCCAGCAGCCCATCCGGGACTAGTCAAGAGACCCAGTACTTC.

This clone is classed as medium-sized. The CDR3 here is CASSLATGGTYNEQFF. CDR3 DNA: TGTGCCAGCAGCTTGGCGACAGGGGGTACCTACAATGAGCAGTTCTTC. This sequence joins TRBV11-3 and TRBJ2-1, with TRBD1 identical over 9 bases. The ends lost 3 bases at V and 2 bases at J; junction bases unmatched: 5. Germline CDR1 and CDR2: SGHNT and YENEEA. The CDR3 covers 16 residues.